This is a list of T cell receptor beta chains from one sample in a study of CD8+CD57+ T cells in acquired aplastic anemia. TCRdb fed the reads into MiXCR, producing one record per CDR3 protein. The sample lists about 270,000 distinct CDR3 sequences, 82% occurring once. Sequencing was carried out using sorted CD4+, CD8+, or CD8+CD57+ T cells (not recorded which) from PBMCs. The receptors were sampled from a human donor with aplastic anemia. Both conserved end residues are part of each CDR3. The D gene is left open where the match is weak. For some rows the clone size is stated as once, few or many, or as a class when expanded; others skip it.

TRBJ2-5 - TRBV7-3 - CASSSEPTDKQF TGTGCCAGCAGCTCCGAACCCACAGACAAGCAGTTC
TRBJ1-1 once TRBV7-2 - CASSLGDRPGRHYEAFF TGTGCCAGCAGCTTAGGGGACCGTCCGGGAAGGCACTATGAAGCTTTCTTT
TRBJ2-3 - TRBV7-2 - CASSLGDESDTMSF TGTGCCAGCAGCCTAGGGGACGAGTCGGATACAATGAGCTTT
TRBJ1-2 - TRBV7-2 - CASSQGLGGGYSF TGTGCCAGCAGCCAAGGCCTTGGGGGTGGCTACTCCTTC
TRBJ1-2 - TRBV9 - CASSTGSDSRYFF TGTGCCAGCAGCACCGGGTCAGATTCGCGCTATTTTTTC
TRBJ1-5 - TRBV10-3 - CAIGQFNQPQHF TGTGCCATTGGACAGTTCAATCAGCCCCAGCATTTT
TRBJ1-1 - TRBV5-4 - CASSLSGAVTDSFF TGTGCCAGCAGCTTAAGTGGCGCAGTCACTGATTCTTTCTTT
TRBJ1-1 - TRBV2 - CASSEEDYPLQYSEAVF TGTGCCAGCAGCGAAGAGGACTATCCCCTGCAGTATTCTGAAGCTGTCTTT
TRBJ2-5 - TRBV7-3 - CAGKGTRETEYF TGTGCCGGAAAGGGGACAAGGGAGACCGAGTACTTC
TRBJ2-2 - TRBV29-1 - CSVASNTGELFF TGCAGCGTTGCCTCGAACACCGGGGAGCTGTTTTTT
TRBJ2-3 - TRBV7-8 - CASRFGGTATTHF TGTGCCAGCAGGTTCGGGGGAACTGCTACGACGCATTTT
TRBJ1-1 - TRBV7-9 - CASSLDTPEYSPGFF TGTGCCAGCAGCTTAGATACGCCAGAGTACAGCCCAGGCTTCTTT
TRBJ1-5 - TRBV2 - CASSEADSHEPQHF TGTGCCAGCAGTGAGGCGGATAGCCACGAGCCCCAGCATTTT
TRBJ2-4 - TRBV7-3 - CASGEAGNTQYF TGTGCCAGCGGTGAAGCTGGGAACACTCAGTACTTC
TRBJ2-1 once TRBV2 - CASSNDGSHEQFF TGTGCCAGCAGCAATGATGGGAGCCATGAGCAGTTCTTC
TRBJ1-6 - TRBV7-8 - CASSLDGGPDTPPLHF TGTGCCAGCAGCTTAGACGGAGGCCCCGATACGCCGCCCCTCCACTTT
TRBJ2-3 - TRBV7-2 TRBD1 CASSLAGGADYRYYF TGTGCCAGCAGCTTAGCAGGGGGCGCCGACTATAGGTACTATTTT
TRBJ2-3 once TRBV19 TRBD1 CASPQTGGSGETDTQYF TGTGCCAGTCCCCAAACAGGGGGATCGGGAGAGACAGATACGCAGTATTTT
TRBJ1-2 - TRBV7-8 - CASSLPGEADYGYTF TGTGCCAGCAGCTTGCCAGGAGAAGCCGACTATGGCTACACCTTC
TRBJ1-1 few TRBV7-9 - CASSFQRSGGTEDFF TGTGCCAGCAGCTTTCAACGAAGCGGGGGGACTGAAGATTTCTTT
TRBJ1-4 - TRBV7-4 - CASSLSGTSNAKLFF TGTGCCAGCAGCTTAAGCGGGACAAGCAATGCGAAGCTGTTTTTT
TRBJ2-3 - TRBV7-7 - CSRGDGGTATKFF TGTTCCCGCGGGGACGGGGGTACAGCTACGAAGTTTTTT
TRBJ2-2 - TRBV20-1 TRBD2 CSARDSRGLADTGELSF TGCAGTGCTAGAGATAGTAGGGGACTAGCGGACACCGGGGAGCTGTCTTTT
TRBJ2-7 - TRBV7-8 TRBD2 CASSDGGVDTEFF TGTGCCAGCAGTGATGGGGGGGTCGATACGGAGTTCTTC
TRBJ2-1 - TRBV11-3 - CASSLQMRGGSDEQFF TGTGCCAGCAGCTTACAAATGAGAGGGGGGAGCGATGAGCAGTTCTTC
TRBJ2-1 - TRBV11-3 - CASSLGSFQGQRSNNEQFF TGTGCCAGCAGCTTAGGTTCGTTCCAGGGCCAACGATCCAACAATGAGCAGTTCTTC
TRBJ2-3 - TRBV7-8 - CASSQGLAGGYTFTDTQYF TGCGCCAGCAGCCAAGGCCTTGCAGGTGGCTACACCTTCACAGATACGCAGTATTTT
TRBJ1-1 - TRBV9 - CASSVVGIWEIEPFF TGTGCCAGCAGCGTAGTGGGAATATGGGAAATTGAACCTTTCTTT
TRBJ2-7 - TRBV19 - CASRPRGSYEQYF TGTGCCAGTAGGCCAAGGGGTAGCTACGAGCAGTACTTC
TRBJ1-4 - TRBV7-2 - CASSLAGATNERHFF TGTGCCAGCAGCTTAGCCGGAGCAACTAATGAAAGGCATTTTTTT
TRBJ2-6 once TRBV7-2 - CASRPTRGHEIGIVLTF TGTGCCAGCAGACCTACCCGGGGCCACGAGATCGGCATAGTCCTGACTTTC
TRBJ1-1 - TRBV20-1 - CSARARGRKNTEAFF TGCAGTGCTAGAGCCAGGGGACGCAAGAACACTGAAGCTTTCTTT
TRBJ1-6 - TRBV11-3 - CASSLDLYDSPLHF TGTGCCAGCAGCTTAGATCTGTATGATTCACCCCTCCACTTT
TRBJ2-1 - TRBV7-3 - CASSFQRRGGRVEQFF TGTGCTAGCAGCTTTCAAAGAAGGGGGGGGCGCGTTGAGCAGTTCTTC
TRBJ2-5 - TRBV7-2 - CASSLDRAEQYIQYF TGTGCCAGCAGCTTAGACCGAGCCGAACAGTACATCCAGTACTTC
TRBJ2-3 - TRBV7-9 TRBD2 CASSFRRSGGNEQYF TGTGCCAGCAGCTTTCGGAGAAGCGGGGGGAATGAGCAGTATTTT
TRBJ2-3 - TRBV9 - CASGLAGGPQYYYF TGTGCCAGCGGCTTAGCTGGGGGTCCCCAGTACTACTATTTT
TRBJ2-1 - TRBV7-8 - CASSLSVGPGRQYFF TGTGCCAGCAGCTTATCAGTAGGTCCCGGTAGGCAGTATTTCTTC
TRBJ2-4 once TRBV2 - CASGGGGTNQYF TGTGCCAGCGGAGGAGGGGGGACAAATCAGTACTTC
TRBJ2-3 - TRBV7-8 - CASSFTSSYNSPLYF TGTGCCAGCAGCTTCACAAGCTCCTATAATTCACCCCTCTATTTT
TRBJ1-1 - TRBV7-8 - CASSLELTADTQAFF TGTGCCAGCAGCTTAGAGCTGACAGCGGATACGCAGGCTTTCTTT
TRBJ2-1 - TRBV7-2 TRBD1 CASSVDRGLYNVQFF TGTGCCAGCAGCGTAGACAGGGGCCTCTACAACGTGCAGTTCTTC
TRBJ1-5 - TRBV9 - CASSPWASGSNQHF TGTGCCAGCAGCCCCTGGGCTAGCGGGAGTAATCAGCATTTT
TRBJ2-3 once TRBV7-2 - CASSLESADTQYF TGTGCCAGCAGCTTGGAATCAGCAGATACGCAGTATTTT
TRBJ2-1 once TRBV7-9 - CASSFQGTRGSTFQFF TGTGCCAGCAGCTTTCAAGGGACGCGCGGCAGCACCTTCCAGTTCTTC
TRBJ2-3 - TRBV9 - CASGDAGTNPQYF TGTGCCAGCGGAGACGCTGGGACCAATCCGCAGTATTTT
TRBJ2-3 - TRBV9 TRBD2 CASSLAGLRATEYF TGTGCCAGCAGCCTAGCGGGTCTTCGGGCCACGGAGTATTTT
TRBJ2-1 - TRBV5-4 TRBD1 CASSRGQVHEQFF TGTGCCAGCAGCCGAGGACAGGTCCATGAGCAGTTCTTC